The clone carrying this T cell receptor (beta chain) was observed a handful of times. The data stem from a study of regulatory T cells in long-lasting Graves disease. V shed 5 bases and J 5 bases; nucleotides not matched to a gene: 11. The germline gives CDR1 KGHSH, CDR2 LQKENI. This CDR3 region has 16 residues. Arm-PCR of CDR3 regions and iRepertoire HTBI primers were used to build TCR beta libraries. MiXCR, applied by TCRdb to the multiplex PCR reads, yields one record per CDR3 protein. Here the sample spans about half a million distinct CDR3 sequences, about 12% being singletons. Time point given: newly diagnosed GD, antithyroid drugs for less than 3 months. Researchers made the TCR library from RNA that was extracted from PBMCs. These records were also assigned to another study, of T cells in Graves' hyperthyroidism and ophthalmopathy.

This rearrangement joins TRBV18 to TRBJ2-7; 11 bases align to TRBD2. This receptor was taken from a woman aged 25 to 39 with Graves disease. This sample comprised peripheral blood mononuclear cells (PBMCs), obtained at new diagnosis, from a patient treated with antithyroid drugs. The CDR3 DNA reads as TGTGCCAGCTCATCGACCTTAGCGGGAGGGATGAACGAGCAGTACTTC. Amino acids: CASSSTLAGGMNEQYF.